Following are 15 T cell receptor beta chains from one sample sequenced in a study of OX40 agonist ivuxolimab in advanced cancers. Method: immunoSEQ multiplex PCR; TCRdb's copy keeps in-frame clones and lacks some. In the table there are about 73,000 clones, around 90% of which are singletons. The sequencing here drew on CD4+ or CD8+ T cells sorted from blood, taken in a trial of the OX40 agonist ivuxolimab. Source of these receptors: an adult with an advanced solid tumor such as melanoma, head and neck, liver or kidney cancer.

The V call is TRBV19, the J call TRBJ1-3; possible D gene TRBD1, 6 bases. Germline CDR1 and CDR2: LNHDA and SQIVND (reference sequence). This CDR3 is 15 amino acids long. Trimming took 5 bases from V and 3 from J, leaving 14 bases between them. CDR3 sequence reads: CASSETGTIGNTIYF. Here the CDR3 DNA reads TGTGCCAGTAGTGAAACCGGGACAATTGGAAACACCATATATTTT. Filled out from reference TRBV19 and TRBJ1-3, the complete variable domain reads DGGITQSPKYLFRKEGQNVTLSCEQNLNHDAMYWYRQDPGQGLRLIYYSQIVNDFQKGDIAEGYSVSREKKESFPLTVTSAQKNPTAFYLCASSETGTIGNTIYFGEGSWLTVV.

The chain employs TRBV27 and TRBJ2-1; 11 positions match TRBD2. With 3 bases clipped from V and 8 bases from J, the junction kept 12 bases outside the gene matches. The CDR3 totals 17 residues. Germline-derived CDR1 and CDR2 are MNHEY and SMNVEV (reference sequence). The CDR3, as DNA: TGTGCCAGCAGTTTCACTAGCGGGAGAGGAGGTTTCCATGAGCAGTTCTTC. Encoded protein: CASSFTSGRGGFHEQFF.

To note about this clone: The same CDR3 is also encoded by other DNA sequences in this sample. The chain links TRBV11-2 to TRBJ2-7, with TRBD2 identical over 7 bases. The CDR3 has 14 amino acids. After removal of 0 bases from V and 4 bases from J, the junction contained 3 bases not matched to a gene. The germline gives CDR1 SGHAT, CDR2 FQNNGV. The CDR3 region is CASSLDPSGYEQYF. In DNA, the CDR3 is TGTGCCAGCAGCTTAGACCCTAGCGGATACGAGCAGTACTTC.

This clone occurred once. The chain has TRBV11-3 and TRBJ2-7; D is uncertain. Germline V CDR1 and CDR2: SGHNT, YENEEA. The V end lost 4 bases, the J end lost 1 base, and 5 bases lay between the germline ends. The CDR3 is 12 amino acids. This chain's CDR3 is CASSSGSYEQYF. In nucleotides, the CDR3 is TGTGCCAGCAGCTCAGGATCCTACGAGCAGTACTTC.

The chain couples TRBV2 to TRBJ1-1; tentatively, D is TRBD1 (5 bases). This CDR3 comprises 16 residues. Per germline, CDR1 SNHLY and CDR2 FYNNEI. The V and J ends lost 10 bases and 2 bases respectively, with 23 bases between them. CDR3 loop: CAITPGVEIPNTEAFF. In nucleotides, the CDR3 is TGTGCCATTACACCGGGGGTCGAAATCCCTAACACTGAAGCTTTCTTT.

The CDR3 spells CASRSQDYQPQHF. For the CDR3, the DNA is TGTGCCAGCAGGTCGCAGGACTATCAGCCCCAGCATTTT. V and J are TRBV28 and TRBJ1-5; D is uncertain. Trimming stripped 6 bases from V and 5 bases from J, with 11 bases between. In germline, CDR1 is MDHEN, CDR2 SYDVKM. The CDR3 has 13 residues.

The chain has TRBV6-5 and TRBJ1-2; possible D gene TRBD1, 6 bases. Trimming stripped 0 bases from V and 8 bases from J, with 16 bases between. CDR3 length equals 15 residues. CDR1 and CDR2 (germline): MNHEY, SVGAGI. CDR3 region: CASSYSATGARGYTF. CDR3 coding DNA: TGTGCCAGCAGTTACTCGGCGACAGGTGCTAGGGGCTACACCTTC.

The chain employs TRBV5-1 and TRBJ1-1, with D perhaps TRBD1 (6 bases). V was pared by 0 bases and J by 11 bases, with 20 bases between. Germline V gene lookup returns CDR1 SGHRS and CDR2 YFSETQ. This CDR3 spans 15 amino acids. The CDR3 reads CASSLEWGAGPEAFF. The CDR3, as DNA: TGCGCCAGCAGCTTGGAGTGGGGGGCTGGTCCCGAGGCTTTCTTT.

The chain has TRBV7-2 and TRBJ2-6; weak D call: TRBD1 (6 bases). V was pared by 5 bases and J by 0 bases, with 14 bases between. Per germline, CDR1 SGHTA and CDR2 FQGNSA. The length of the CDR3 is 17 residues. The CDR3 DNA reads TGTGCCAGCAGCACCTCGCAGGGGTTCTCTGGGGCCAACGTCCTGACTTTC. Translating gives CASSTSQGFSGANVLTF.

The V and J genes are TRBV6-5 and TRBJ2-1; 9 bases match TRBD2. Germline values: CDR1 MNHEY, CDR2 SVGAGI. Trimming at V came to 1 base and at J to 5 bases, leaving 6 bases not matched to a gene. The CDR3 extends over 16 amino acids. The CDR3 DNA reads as TGTGCCAGCAGTTACTTATCTCGACTAGCGGACAATGAGCAGTTCTTC. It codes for CASSYLSRLADNEQFF.

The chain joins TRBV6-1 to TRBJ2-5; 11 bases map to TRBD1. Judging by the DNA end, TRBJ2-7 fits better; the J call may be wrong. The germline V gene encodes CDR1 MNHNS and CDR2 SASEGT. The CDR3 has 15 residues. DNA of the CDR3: TGTGCCAGCAGTGTAAGGGACAGGGGGGCGTACGAGCAGTACTTC. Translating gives CASSVRDRGAYEQYF.

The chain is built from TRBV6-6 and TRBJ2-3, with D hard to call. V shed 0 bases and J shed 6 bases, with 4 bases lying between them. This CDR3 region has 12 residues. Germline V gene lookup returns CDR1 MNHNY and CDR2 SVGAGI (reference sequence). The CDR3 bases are TGTGCCAGCAGTTACTCTAGCGATACGCAGTATTTT. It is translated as CASSYSSDTQYF.

This chain's CDR3 is CASSPGEGGLADMWYF. The CDR3 DNA is TGTGCCAGCAGCCCAGGGGAGGGAGGACTAGCGGATATGTGGTACTTC. This sequence joins TRBV4-2 and TRBJ2-7, with 10 bases lining up with TRBD2. The CDR3 has 16 residues. The germline CDR1 and CDR2 sequences are LGHNA and YNFKEQ. With V trimmed by 4 bases and J by 12 bases, 18 bases remained unmatched.

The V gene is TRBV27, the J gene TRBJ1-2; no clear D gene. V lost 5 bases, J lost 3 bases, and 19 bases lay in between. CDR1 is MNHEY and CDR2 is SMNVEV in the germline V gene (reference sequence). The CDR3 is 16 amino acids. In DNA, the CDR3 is TGTGCCAGCAGTGGGGTCGGGTTAGATGCGTACTATGGCTACACCTTC. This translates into CASSGVGLDAYYGYTF.

This CDR3 reads CASSLIVASANTGELFF. The CDR3 DNA follows: TGTGCCAGCAGCTTGATCGTAGCGAGCGCGAACACCGGGGAGCTGTTTTTT. The chain employs TRBV7-9 and TRBJ2-2; D possibly corresponds to TRBD2 (5 bases). Trimming took off 3 bases at V and 0 bases at J, with 14 bases between the two ends. Germline V lookup: CDR1 SEHNR, CDR2 FQNEAQ (reference sequence). This CDR3 contains 17 residues.